This is a list of T cell receptor beta chains from one sample in a study of T cells after yellow fever vaccination. One entry per CDR3 protein, called by TCRdb with MiXCR from the 5' RACE reads. This table holds about 300,000 distinct CDR3 sequences, around 3.9% found once. The sample in question was PBMCs, obtained 5 days after the yellow fever booster vaccination. Receptors originate from a man aged 18 to 29 who received the YFV17D yellow fever vaccine. Each CDR3 is given with its conserved first and last residue. D genes are given only for firm matches. Expanded clones get a size class; other rows say once, few or many, or leave the size out.

v_gene	d_gene	j_gene	abundance	CDR3nt	CDR3aa
TRBV5-1	NA	TRBJ1-1	NA	TGCGCCAGCAGCGCAACAGTTTTGAACACTGAAGCTTTCTTT	CASSATVLNTEAFF
TRBV5-1	NA	TRBJ1-4	few	TGCGCCAGCAGCGGCGGACAGATAAATGAAAAACTGTTTTTT	CASSGGQINEKLFF
TRBV5-1	TRBD1	TRBJ2-5	many	TGCGCCAGCTCCGAATACAGGGGAGAAGAAGAGACCCAGTACTTC	CASSEYRGEEETQYF
TRBV30	NA	TRBJ2-7	NA	TGTGCCTGGGCAACGGTCTCCTACGAGCAGTACTTC	CAWATVSYEQYF
TRBV20-1	TRBD1	TRBJ1-5	few	TGCAGTGCTCTAGGGACAGATAGCAATCAGCCCCAGCATTTT	CSALGTDSNQPQHF
TRBV5-6	TRBD1	TRBJ2-5	many	TGTGCCAGCAGCTCTACAGGGGGGTCGGGAGAGACCCAGTACTTC	CASSSTGGSGETQYF
TRBV20-1	NA	TRBJ2-7	NA	TGCAGTGCTAGACAGTCACCCTTCTACGAGCAGTACTTC	CSARQSPFYEQYF
TRBV27	TRBD2	TRBJ2-5	few	TGTGCCAGCAGTCCCGGACTAGTGCCCAAGACCCAGTACTTC	CASSPGLVPKTQYF
TRBV4-3	NA	TRBJ1-2	few	TGCGCCAGCAGCCCGACACGAACTAACTATGGCTACACCTTC	CASSPTRTNYGYTF
TRBV5-4	NA	TRBJ2-3	NA	TGTGCCAGCAGGGGCGAGGGGGGGCCGGTAGATACGCAGTATTTT	CASRGEGGPVDTQYF
TRBV5-5	NA	TRBJ1-5	NA	TGTGCCAGCAGCTTGTCTACAGGGTACGGCAATCAGCCCCAGCATTTT	CASSLSTGYGNQPQHF
TRBV20-1	NA	TRBJ2-5	few	TGCAGTGCCTTTAGCGAGACCCAGTACTTC	CSAFSETQYF
TRBV20-1	NA	TRBJ2-1	few	TGCAGTGCTCCGACGACTAGGACCGATGAGCAGTTCTTC	CSAPTTRTDEQFF